These T cell receptor beta chains were read from a single sample in a study of identical twins. A single record per CDR3 protein comes from TCRdb applying MiXCR to the 5' RACE reads. The table has 420,000 or so distinct CDR3 sequences, about a fifth seen once. The sequencing sample was made of naive T cells sorted from blood. These receptor sequences come from a man in his fifties in good health. The CDR3 runs from the conserved cysteine through the conserved F or W. A D gene is named only where the DNA matches it firmly. Expanded clones get a size class; other rows say once, few or many, or leave the size out.

J | V | D | size | CDR3 | DNA
TRBJ2-5 | TRBV10-3 | - | - | CAISEGSVSGETQYF | TGTGCCATCAGTGAGGGGTCGGTCAGCGGAGAGACCCAGTACTTC
TRBJ2-1 | TRBV11-2 | TRBD2 | - | CASSLLASGTTYNEQFF | TGTGCCAGCAGCTTACTGGCTAGCGGAACCACCTACAATGAGCAGTTCTTC
TRBJ2-7 | TRBV5-1 | - | few | CASSPTNSIQSYEQYF | TGCGCCAGCAGCCCTACAAATTCGATCCAGTCCTACGAGCAGTACTTC
TRBJ2-3 | TRBV20-1 | - | many | CSARKGSPDTQYF | TGCAGTGCTAGAAAAGGGTCCCCAGATACGCAGTATTTT
TRBJ1-2 | TRBV5-1 | - | many | CASSPSEALYGYTF | TGCGCCAGCAGCCCAAGTGAAGCCCTCTATGGCTACACCTTC
TRBJ2-1 | TRBV9 | TRBD2 | few | CASSFSGSGHNEQFF | TGTGCCAGCAGCTTTAGCGGGAGTGGACACAATGAGCAGTTCTTC
TRBJ1-6 | TRBV4-3 | - | few | CASSQGPGDNSPLHF | TGCGCCAGCAGCCAAGGACCAGGGGATAATTCACCCCTCCACTTT
TRBJ2-7 | TRBV6-1 | TRBD1 | - | CATGQAPSYEQYF | TGTGCCACGGGACAGGCGCCCTCCTACGAGCAGTACTTC
TRBJ1-2 | TRBV28 | TRBD1 | many | CASSAGTVSGGYTF | TGTGCCAGCAGTGCCGGGACAGTTTCGGGTGGCTACACCTTC
TRBJ2-7 | TRBV24-1 | - | few | CATSEGSSYEQYF | TGTGCCACCAGTGAGGGGAGCTCCTACGAGCAGTACTTC
TRBJ2-1 | TRBV27 | - | few | CASSFSRPPDEQFF | TGTGCCAGCAGTTTCTCTCGTCCCCCAGATGAGCAGTTCTTC
TRBJ2-7 | TRBV29-1 | - | few | CSVQKSSYEQYF | TGCAGCGTGCAAAAGAGCTCCTACGAGCAGTACTTC
TRBJ2-7 | TRBV20-1 | - | - | CSALRPLMGEQYF | TGCAGTGCCCTACGTCCTCTTATGGGCGAGCAGTACTTC
TRBJ2-6 | TRBV5-1 | TRBD1 | few | CASRHYRGEGANVLTF | TGCGCCAGCAGGCACTACAGGGGAGAAGGGGCCAACGTCCTGACTTTC
TRBJ2-3 | TRBV21-1 | - | - | CASSKWTGLDTDTQYF | TGTGCCAGCAGCAAATGGACGGGTCTAGACACAGATACGCAGTATTTT
TRBJ2-1 | TRBV10-3 | - | - | CAISAEINNEQFF | TGTGCCATCAGTGCCGAGATAAACAATGAGCAGTTCTTC
TRBJ2-3 | TRBV4-1 | TRBD2 | - | CASSQEPASGSPDTQYF | TGCGCCAGCAGCCAAGAGCCGGCTAGCGGGAGCCCAGATACGCAGTATTTT
TRBJ2-3 | TRBV11-2 | - | - | CASSLEDQLLGGASTDTQYF | TGTGCCAGCAGCTTAGAGGACCAACTTCTTGGGGGGGCTAGCACAGATACGCAGTATTTT
TRBJ2-5 | TRBV6-2/TRBV6-3 | TRBD1 | - | CASSSATGVRKTQYF | TGTGCCAGCAGTTCAGCTACAGGGGTGAGAAAGACCCAGTACTTC
TRBJ1-6 | TRBV5-1 | - | - | CASSLYPGSSSYNSPLHF | TGCGCCAGCAGCTTGTATCCGGGCTCGAGCTCCTATAATTCACCCCTCCACTTT
TRBJ2-7 | TRBV7-9 | - | - | CASSLGSRGASYEQYF | TGTGCCAGCAGCTTGGGGTCTAGGGGAGCGTCCTACGAGCAGTACTTC
TRBJ2-3 | TRBV20-1 | TRBD2 | few | CSAKGLPFSTDTQYF | TGCAGTGCTAAGGGACTACCCTTTAGCACAGATACGCAGTATTTT
TRBJ2-1 | TRBV20-1 | - | few | CSARVFIIEQFF | TGCAGTGCTAGAGTATTTATTATAGAGCAGTTCTTC
TRBJ2-7 | TRBV5-1 | TRBD2 | once | CASSLVREATEQYF | TGCGCCAGCAGCTTGGTACGGGAGGCCACCGAGCAGTACTTC
TRBJ2-5 | TRBV9 | - | - | CASSPTGIQETQYF | TGTGCCAGCAGCCCGACAGGCATCCAAGAGACCCAGTACTTC
TRBJ2-5 | TRBV10-2 | TRBD2 | many | CASSEGLASETQYF | TGCGCCAGCAGTGAGGGACTAGCAAGTGAGACCCAGTACTTC
TRBJ1-2 | TRBV4-2 | - | - | CASSQEVQVYGYTF | TGTGCCAGCAGCCAAGAGGTACAGGTCTATGGCTACACCTTC
TRBJ2-5 | TRBV12-3/TRBV12-4 | - | few | CASSPDPPRRYF | TGTGCCAGCAGCCCGGACCCCCCCAGAAGGTACTTC
TRBJ2-7 | TRBV6-2/TRBV6-3 | - | few | CASRNEWALYEQYF | TGTGCCAGCAGAAACGAATGGGCCCTCTACGAGCAGTACTTC
TRBJ2-3 | TRBV6-1 | TRBD2 | many | CASRASGGAKPDTQYF | TGTGCCAGCCGGGCTAGCGGGGGGGCCAAGCCAGATACGCAGTATTTT
TRBJ1-2 | TRBV6-5 | - | few | CASSYGGNYGYTF | TGTGCCAGCAGTTACGGGGGTAACTATGGCTACACCTTC
TRBJ1-2 | TRBV29-1 | - | few | CSVQLRHYGYTF | TGCAGCGTTCAACTGAGACACTATGGCTACACCTTC
TRBJ1-1 | TRBV20-1 | - | few | CSARRTVNTEAFF | TGCAGTGCCAGAAGGACAGTGAACACTGAAGCTTTCTTT
TRBJ1-1 | TRBV28 | - | - | CASSPWQMNTEAFF | TGTGCCAGCAGCCCATGGCAGATGAACACTGAAGCTTTCTTT
TRBJ2-1 | TRBV7-8 | TRBD2 | many | CASSLSREVNEQFF | TGTGCCAGCAGCCTCTCCCGGGAGGTAAATGAGCAGTTCTTC
TRBJ2-5 | TRBV7-2 | - | - | CASSPGGMIQETQYF | TGTGCCAGCAGCCCCGGGGGTATGATCCAAGAGACCCAGTACTTC
TRBJ2-5 | TRBV4-1 | TRBD2 | - | CASSQGGGPETQYF | TGCGCCAGCAGCCAAGGGGGAGGGCCGGAGACCCAGTACTTC
TRBJ2-3 | TRBV12-3/TRBV12-4 | TRBD2 | few | CASSHSGSQADTQYF | TGTGCCAGCAGCCATAGCGGGAGCCAGGCAGATACGCAGTATTTT
TRBJ1-2 | TRBV20-1 | - | - | CSASLGPLYGYTF | TGCAGTGCTAGTTTAGGCCCTCTCTATGGCTACACCTTC
TRBJ2-6 | TRBV11-2 | - | many | CASSRQTGPGSGANVLTF | TGTGCCAGCAGCAGGCAGACAGGCCCGGGATCTGGGGCCAACGTCCTGACTTTC
TRBJ2-5 | TRBV3-1 | - | - | CASSQVGSGRYQETQYF | TGTGCCAGCAGCCAAGTTGGTAGCGGACGATACCAAGAGACCCAGTACTTC
TRBJ2-1 | TRBV7-9 | TRBD2 | - | CASSISGREYNEQFF | TGTGCCAGCAGTATAAGCGGGAGGGAATACAATGAGCAGTTCTTC
TRBJ2-4 | TRBV7-6 | - | many | CASSPAQGNIQYF | TGTGCCAGCAGCCCGGCACAGGGAAACATTCAGTACTTC
TRBJ2-3 | TRBV18 | - | - | CASSPLGESTDTQYF | TGTGCCAGCTCACCGCTAGGCGAGAGCACAGATACGCAGTATTTT
TRBJ2-7 | TRBV29-1 | TRBD2 | - | CSVEISGGSHYEQYF | TGCAGCGTTGAAATTAGCGGGGGGTCCCACTACGAGCAGTACTTC
TRBJ2-2 | TRBV5-1 | TRBD2 | many | CASSPRGGPAGELFF | TGCGCCAGCAGCCCGCGGGGGGGCCCCGCCGGGGAGCTGTTTTTT
TRBJ1-2 | TRBV20-1 | - | many | CSASSGDHYGYTF | TGCAGTGCTAGTTCCGGGGATCATTATGGCTACACCTTC
TRBJ2-7 | TRBV28 | - | - | CASNLGVGYEQYF | TGTGCCAGCAACTTGGGCGTGGGGTACGAGCAGTACTTC
TRBJ1-2 | TRBV28 | - | once | CATGTAGYTF | TGTGCCACGGGGACTGCGGGCTACACCTTC
TRBJ2-1 | TRBV3-1 | - | many | CASSQANMGQFF | TGTGCCAGCAGCCAAGCAAACATGGGGCAGTTCTTC
TRBJ1-1 | TRBV5-1 | - | few | CASSPRLVGEAFF | TGCGCCAGCAGCCCCCGCCTGGTGGGGGAAGCTTTCTTT
TRBJ2-3 | TRBV7-2 | - | few | CASSLDLGRADTQYF | TGTGCCAGCAGCTTAGACTTAGGGCGCGCAGATACGCAGTATTTT
TRBJ2-6 | TRBV6-2/TRBV6-3 | - | - | CASNRGASNTPGANVLTF | TGTGCCAGCAATAGAGGGGCTTCGAACACACCGGGGGCCAACGTCCTGACTTTC
TRBJ2-7 | TRBV4-3 | TRBD2 | many | CASSPSRGGGQYF | TGCGCCAGCAGCCCTTCTCGGGGGGGAGGGCAGTACTTC
TRBJ2-7 | TRBV4-1 | TRBD2 | - | CASSQARGGLALYEQYF | TGCGCCAGCAGCCAAGCAAGGGGGGGACTAGCTCTTTACGAGCAGTACTTC
TRBJ1-4 | TRBV20-1 | TRBD1 | many | CSAAGTGIEKLFF | TGCAGTGCTGCCGGGACAGGCATTGAAAAACTGTTTTTT
TRBJ2-1 | TRBV12-5 | TRBD2 | - | CASGFGLAGGPGEQFF | TGTGCTAGTGGTTTCGGACTAGCGGGAGGGCCGGGTGAGCAGTTCTTC
TRBJ2-1 | TRBV10-3 | - | many | CAISERAANPYNEQFF | TGTGCCATCAGTGAGCGGGCAGCCAACCCCTACAATGAGCAGTTCTTC